The 16 T cell receptor beta chains presented below share a single source sample, sequenced in a study of identical twins. One entry per CDR3 protein results from TCRdb running MiXCR on the 5' RACE reads. This repertoire shows 750,000 to 950,000 distinct CDR3 sequences, about 12% found once; its top ten account for around 1.5%. These data are also associated with another study on yellow fever vaccine responses in identical twins.

Sequenced: PBMCs. Receptors originate from a woman aged 18-35 years in good health.

The chain links TRBV10-1 to TRBJ2-1; tentatively, D is TRBD2 (5 bases). This CDR3 contains 15 residues. Germline-derived CDR1 and CDR2 are WNHNN and SYGVQD (reference sequence). The V gene lost 3 bases and the J gene lost 2 bases, with 11 bases spanning the gap. CDR3 bases: TGCGCCAGCAGTGATTCCGGGGAACCCTACAATGAGCAGTTCTTC. Protein product: CASSDSGEPYNEQFF.

V usage is TRBV5-1 and J usage is TRBJ2-3, with 9 nucleotides matching TRBD1. CDR3 size: 16 residues. Germline CDR1 reads SGHRS; CDR2 reads YFSETQ. J was trimmed by 2 bases and V by 3 bases; bases with no gene match: 7. In DNA form, the CDR3 reads TGCGCCAGCAGCTGGACCGGACAGGGGCTCACAGATACGCAGTATTTT. The encoded protein is CASSWTGQGLTDTQYF.

The chain couples TRBV3-1 to TRBJ2-1; D remains ambiguous. Germline CDR1 is LGHDT and CDR2 is YNNKEL (reference sequence). Trimming removed 4 bases from V and 0 bases from J, with 16 bases in between. The CDR3 extends over 17 amino acids. The CDR3 DNA sequence: TGTGCCAGCAGCCGCGCTTCTTTCTGGGACTCCTACAATGAGCAGTTCTTC. Protein: CASSRASFWDSYNEQFF.

The chain carries TRBV7-9 and TRBJ2-7; the match to TRBD1 covers 11 bases. Germline trimming cut 5 bases from V and 6 bases from J; bases unmatched to any gene: 9. The CDR3 is made up of 15 amino acids. CDR1 and CDR2 from the germline V gene are SEHNR and FQNEAQ (reference sequence). CDR3 residues: CASSLGTGGMSEQYF. The CDR3 region has the DNA TGTGCCAGCAGCCTGGGGACAGGGGGGATGTCCGAGCAGTACTTC.

The chain has TRBV20-1 and TRBJ2-7; no firm D call. The germline gives CDR1 DFQATT, CDR2 SNEGSKA (reference sequence). The CDR3 runs 11 residues. V shed 3 bases and J shed 5 bases, with 8 bases lying between them. CDR3: CSASAGHEQYF. The CDR3 nucleotides read TGCAGTGCTAGCGCCGGTCACGAGCAGTACTTC.

This clonotype was recorded a few times. The V call is TRBV2, the J call TRBJ2-1; D is possibly TRBD1 (6 bases). Germline V gene sequence: CDR1 SNHLY, CDR2 FYNNEI. The CDR3 length is 14 residues. Trimming shortened V by 7 bases and J by 4 bases, and 14 bases separated the two germline ends. The CDR3 reads CASTPEGVYNEQFF. CDR3 DNA sequence: TGTGCCAGCACCCCCGAGGGGGTATACAATGAGCAGTTCTTC.

This clonotype has a handful of counts. The chain has TRBV29-1 and TRBJ2-5; tentative D call: TRBD1 (6 bases). The CDR3 runs to 14 residues. Trimming took off 4 bases at V and 9 bases at J, with 21 bases between the two ends. In germline, CDR1 is SQVTM, CDR2 ANQGSEA. The CDR3 loop reads CSVVGGARPGAQYF. The DNA for the CDR3 is TGCAGCGTTGTTGGGGGAGCCCGCCCAGGGGCCCAGTACTTC. The full variable domain, completed using reference TRBV29-1 and TRBJ2-5, is SAVISQKPSRDICQRGTSLTIQCQVDSQVTMMFWYRQQPGQSLTLIATANQGSEATYESGFVIDKFPISRPNLTFSTLTVSNMSPEDSSIYLCSVVGGARPGAQYFGPGTRLLVL.

This clonotype has just a few counts. The CDR3 DNA follows: TGTGCTAGTGGTTTGGTACCGGGCTCCAACACTGAAGCTTTCTTT. It encodes CASGLVPGSNTEAFF. The chain links TRBV12-5 to TRBJ1-1, with unresolved D. V was pared by 0 bases and J by 2 bases, with 10 bases between. Germline CDR1 and CDR2: LGHNT and FRNRAP. The CDR3 is 15 amino acids.

V usage is TRBV2 and J usage is TRBJ2-2; 8 bases fit TRBD1. The V and J ends lost 4 bases and 9 bases, in that order; junction bases with no gene match: 7. Germline V lookup: CDR1 SNHLY, CDR2 FYNNEI. The CDR3 totals 14 residues. In DNA, the CDR3 is TGTGCCAGCAGTGGGAGAGACAGGGGATGGGAGCTGTTTTTT. This translates into CASSGRDRGWELFF.

The J gene is TRBJ2-2, the V gene TRBV11-2, with D tentatively TRBD1 (6 bases). CDR1 is SGHAT, CDR2 FQNNGV, per germline. Trimming stripped 1 base from V and 1 base from J, with 10 bases between. The CDR3 extends over 16 amino acids. The CDR3 is CASSLVRGRNTGELFF. The CDR3 nucleotides read TGTGCCAGCAGCTTAGTAAGGGGGAGGAACACCGGGGAGCTGTTTTTT.

This chain joins TRBV12-3 or TRBV12-4 and TRBJ2-5, with D hard to call. The V and J ends lost 3 bases and 5 bases respectively, with 10 bases between them. The CDR3 has 13 residues. This CDR3 reads CASSLIDLETQYF. Here the CDR3 DNA reads TGTGCCAGCAGTTTGATCGACTTGGAGACCCAGTACTTC.

This clonotype has only a few counts. The rearrangement joins TRBV24-1 to TRBJ1-3, with D unclear. There are 14 residues in the CDR3. Trimming cost V 4 bases and J 1 base, with 7 bases left between them. The germline V gene has CDR1 KGHDR and CDR2 SFDVKD. The CDR3: CATSDARSGNTIYF. The CDR3 nucleotides are TGTGCCACCAGTGACGCCAGGTCTGGAAACACCATATATTTT.

This clonotype was picked up many times. V gene TRBV4-1 combines with J gene TRBJ2-7, with D perhaps being TRBD1 or TRBD2 (5 bases each). The CDR3 loop spans 14 amino acids. Germline V gene data show CDR1 as MGHRA and CDR2 as YSYEKL. The V and J ends lost 6 bases and 0 bases respectively, with 12 bases between them. Here the CDR3 reads CASRSGTDSYEQYV. As DNA, the CDR3 is TGCGCCAGCAGATCCGGGACGGACTCCTACGAGCAGTACGTC.

This rearrangement joins TRBV7-3 to TRBJ2-7; the D call may be TRBD1 or TRBD2 (5 bases each). Germline V lookup: CDR1 SGHTA, CDR2 FQGTGA. Between the trimmed V and J ends, which lost 5 bases and 5 bases, there was a span of 16 bases. The CDR3 is made up of 14 amino acids. In DNA form, the CDR3 reads TGTGCCAGCAGCGATAGTGCCGGGGCGGACGAGCAGTACTTC. Protein: CASSDSAGADEQYF.

This clonotype was detected many times. This chain connects TRBV6-1 to TRBJ1-3; D is ambiguous. CDR1 and CDR2 (germline): MNHNS, SASEGT. The CDR3 is 16 residues long. V dropped 1 base and J dropped 2 bases, with 12 bases sitting between them. The DNA for the CDR3 is TGTGCCAGCAGTGAAGTCGGCAGTTCAACTGGAAACACCATATATTTT. Its translation is CASSEVGSSTGNTIYF.

This clonotype has only a few counts. The genes are TRBV3-1 and TRBJ2-7; 7 nucleotides line up with TRBD1. The V gene end was trimmed by 0 bases and the J gene end by 0 bases; junction bases not matched to a gene: 8. The CDR3 covers 17 residues. Germline V gene lookup returns CDR1 LGHDT and CDR2 YNNKEL (reference sequence). The CDR3 reads CASSQDGRTGRSYEQYV. The CDR3 DNA reads TGTGCCAGCAGCCAAGATGGAAGGACAGGCCGCTCCTACGAGCAGTACGTC.